A selection of T cell receptor beta chains follows, all from one sample in a study of control samples from healthy donors and cancer patients. TCRdb's table, derived via immunoSEQ multiplex PCR, lists solely in-frame clones and lacks some. The sample consists of tens of thousands of clones, over 75% of them appearing once. Sequences were obtained from blood. The receptors were sampled from a young woman in good health. CDR3s include the opening cysteine and the closing phenylalanine or tryptophan. The D gene is left open where the match is weak. Clone size is shown for a subset of rows, as once, few, many or a class of expanded clone.

J: TRBJ1-5
V: TRBV5-1
size: .
length: 13
D: .
DNA: TGCGCCAGCAGCTTGGATGGTAATCAGCCCCAGCATTTT
CDR3: CASSLDGNQPQHF

J: TRBJ1-6
V: TRBV9
size: .
length: 15
D: .
DNA: TGTGCCAGCAGCGTAGCAGGGCCCAATAATTCACCCCTCCACTTT
CDR3: CASSVAGPNNSPLHF

J: TRBJ2-1
V: TRBV27
size: .
length: 13
D: .
DNA: TGTGCCAGCAGCTCTACTAAATACAATGAGCAGTTCTTC
CDR3: CASSSTKYNEQFF

J: TRBJ1-1
V: TRBV10-3
size: .
length: 14
D: .
DNA: TGTGCCATCAGTGAGTCGAATGGGGGGCCTGAAGCTTTCTTT
CDR3: CAISESNGGPEAFF

J: TRBJ1-5
V: TRBV2
size: .
length: 14
D: .
DNA: TGTGCCAGCAGTGGACAGTTATCGAATCAGCCCCAGCATTTT
CDR3: CASSGQLSNQPQHF

J: TRBJ2-2
V: TRBV2
size: few
length: 13
D: .
DNA: TGTGCCAGCAGTTATGTCAACACCGGGGAGCTGTTTTTT
CDR3: CASSYVNTGELFF

J: TRBJ2-3
V: TRBV5-1
size: .
length: 13
D: .
DNA: TGCGCCAGCAGCCGGGCGAGGACAGATACGCAGTATTTT
CDR3: CASSRARTDTQYF

J: TRBJ2-7
V: TRBV4-2
size: .
length: 17
D: .
DNA: TGTGCCAGCAGCCCTTTAAATGGAGGCGGGGAGATCTACGAGCAGTACTTC
CDR3: CASSPLNGGGEIYEQYF

J: TRBJ1-1
V: TRBV5-1
size: .
length: 14
D: .
DNA: TGCGCCAGCAGCTTTGGGGATGGGAACACTGAAGCTTTCTTT
CDR3: CASSFGDGNTEAFF

J: TRBJ2-7
V: TRBV6-4
size: .
length: 18
D: TRBD2
DNA: TGTGCCAGCTCCGCTAGCGGGCGAAAGTTGTTTAGCTCCTACGAGCAGTACTTC
CDR3: CASSASGRKLFSSYEQYF

J: TRBJ1-1
V: TRBV5-4
size: .
length: 13
D: .
DNA: TGTGTCAGCAGCACTGGGGGGCTTACTGAAGCTTTCTTT
CDR3: CVSSTGGLTEAFF

J: TRBJ1-3
V: TRBV2
size: once
length: 15
D: .
DNA: TGTGCCAGCAGTGAGGTCAGGGGCTCTGGAAACACCATATATTTT
CDR3: CASSEVRGSGNTIYF

J: TRBJ2-7
V: TRBV10-3
size: .
length: 14
D: .
DNA: TGTGCCATCAGTGAGTCGGTGACTAGCTACGAGCAGTACTTC
CDR3: CAISESVTSYEQYF

J: TRBJ1-2
V: TRBV6-1
size: .
length: 13
D: .
DNA: TGTGCCAGCAGTGAAGCGGGGGAGAATGGCTACACCTTC
CDR3: CASSEAGENGYTF

J: TRBJ1-1
V: TRBV7-6
size: .
length: 14
D: .
DNA: TGTGCCAGCAGCGAAGACAGCTGGGGCACTGAAGCTTTCTTT
CDR3: CASSEDSWGTEAFF

J: TRBJ2-7
V: TRBV25-1
size: once
length: 15
D: TRBD1
DNA: TGTGCCAGCAGTCTGGGGACAGGGTCTGCCTACGAGCAGTACTTC
CDR3: CASSLGTGSAYEQYF

J: TRBJ2-5
V: TRBV5-6
size: .
length: 16
D: .
DNA: TGTGCCAGCAGCCTTGCCGGGACGCCTAAGCAAGAGACCCAGTACTTC
CDR3: CASSLAGTPKQETQYF

J: TRBJ1-2
V: TRBV2
size: .
length: 14
D: TRBD1
DNA: TGTGCCAGCAGTGACTGGGGACAGGGGTACGGCTACACCTTC
CDR3: CASSDWGQGYGYTF

J: TRBJ2-7
V: TRBV19
size: few
length: 14
D: .
DNA: TGTGCCAGTAGCCTGCCCCAGTCATCCTACGAGCAGTACTTC
CDR3: CASSLPQSSYEQYF

J: TRBJ1-2
V: TRBV5-1
size: .
length: 14
D: TRBD1
DNA: TGCGCCAGCAGCTCCGGACAGGTTAACTATGGCTACACCTTC
CDR3: CASSSGQVNYGYTF

J: TRBJ2-3
V: TRBV7-2
size: .
length: 17
D: .
DNA: TGTGCCAGCAGCTTAGGGTGGAGGACTACTAGCACAGATACGCAGTATTTT
CDR3: CASSLGWRTTSTDTQYF

J: TRBJ2-1
V: TRBV4-2
size: .
length: 15
D: TRBD2
DNA: TGTGCCAGCAGCCAAACTAGCGGGGTGTACAATGAGCAGTTCTTC
CDR3: CASSQTSGVYNEQFF

J: TRBJ1-4
V: TRBV6-5
size: .
length: 14
D: TRBD1
DNA: TGTGCGAGCAAGGTGACAGGGGATTTGGAAAAACTGTTTTTT
CDR3: CASKVTGDLEKLFF

J: TRBJ2-2
V: TRBV10-1
size: once
length: 14
D: .
DNA: TGCGCCAGCAGTGAGGAGGGACTCACCGGGGAGCTGTTTTTT
CDR3: CASSEEGLTGELFF

J: TRBJ1-2
V: TRBV9
size: .
length: 14
D: .
DNA: TGTGCCAGCAGCGCCCTAAGGGGGGGCGACGGCTACACCTTC
CDR3: CASSALRGGDGYTF

J: TRBJ1-1
V: TRBV18
size: .
length: 14
D: TRBD1
DNA: TGTGCCAGCTTAATCGGGACAGACTACACTGAAGCTTTCTTT
CDR3: CASLIGTDYTEAFF

J: TRBJ1-1
V: TRBV7-2
size: .
length: 15
D: TRBD1
DNA: TGTGCCAGCAGCCGCGGACAGGGAGGCATCACTGAAGCTTTCTTT
CDR3: CASSRGQGGITEAFF

J: TRBJ1-1
V: TRBV11-2
size: .
length: 11
D: .
DNA: TGTGCCAGCAGCTTAGAGTCTGAAGCTTTCTTT
CDR3: CASSLESEAFF

J: TRBJ1-2
V: TRBV5-6
size: .
length: 12
D: .
DNA: TGTGCCAGCAGCTTGACCGGGAACAGCTACACCTTC
CDR3: CASSLTGNSYTF

J: TRBJ1-2
V: TRBV2
size: once
length: 14
D: .
DNA: TGTGCCAGCATCGATTCTCGTGCCAACTATGGCTACACCTTC
CDR3: CASIDSRANYGYTF

J: TRBJ2-2
V: TRBV10-2
size: .
length: 14
D: .
DNA: TGCGCCAGCAAGAAAACCGCAGGGTCCGGGGAGCTGTTTTTT
CDR3: CASKKTAGSGELFF

J: TRBJ1-1
V: TRBV7-9
size: once
length: 12
D: .
DNA: TGTGCCAGCAGCCCTGGACAGCTTGAAGCTTTCTTT
CDR3: CASSPGQLEAFF

J: TRBJ1-2
V: TRBV19
size: .
length: 12
D: .
DNA: TGTGCCAGCACTCCCGGGACGGTTGGCTACACCTTC
CDR3: CASTPGTVGYTF

J: TRBJ1-1
V: TRBV19
size: .
length: 15
D: .
DNA: TGTGCCAGTAACATGGCGGGGGCCGTGGGCACTGAAGCTTTCTTT
CDR3: CASNMAGAVGTEAFF

J: TRBJ1-5
V: TRBV14
size: .
length: 14
D: .
DNA: TGTGCCAGCAGCCAAGATCTCAGTAATCAGCCCCAGCATTTT
CDR3: CASSQDLSNQPQHF

J: TRBJ2-5
V: TRBV5-1
size: .
length: 14
D: TRBD1
DNA: TGCGCCAGCAGCTTCACAGGGGGTGAGGAGACCCAGTACTTC
CDR3: CASSFTGGEETQYF

J: TRBJ2-3
V: TRBV5-1
size: once
length: 13
D: .
DNA: TGCGCCAGCAGCTTGGGGAGCACAGATACGCAGTATTTT
CDR3: CASSLGSTDTQYF

J: TRBJ1-2
V: TRBV27
size: .
length: 13
D: TRBD1
DNA: TGTGCCAGCAGTTCGGGACAGACGTATGGCTACACCTTC
CDR3: CASSSGQTYGYTF

J: TRBJ1-1
V: TRBV20-1
size: .
length: 11
D: .
DNA: TGCAGTGCCCGATCGTCGCAGGAGGCTTTCTTT
CDR3: CSARSSQEAFF

J: TRBJ2-7
V: TRBV5-1
size: .
length: 16
D: TRBD2
DNA: TGCGCCAGCAGCCCCCATGGAGAGCGGGGTGCCTACGAGCAGTACTTC
CDR3: CASSPHGERGAYEQYF

J: TRBJ2-7
V: TRBV6-6
size: .
length: 19
D: TRBD1
DNA: TGTGCCAGCAGTCGGCTAAACCCGGGACAGGGTCTAAGTTCCTACGAGCAGTACTTC
CDR3: CASSRLNPGQGLSSYEQYF